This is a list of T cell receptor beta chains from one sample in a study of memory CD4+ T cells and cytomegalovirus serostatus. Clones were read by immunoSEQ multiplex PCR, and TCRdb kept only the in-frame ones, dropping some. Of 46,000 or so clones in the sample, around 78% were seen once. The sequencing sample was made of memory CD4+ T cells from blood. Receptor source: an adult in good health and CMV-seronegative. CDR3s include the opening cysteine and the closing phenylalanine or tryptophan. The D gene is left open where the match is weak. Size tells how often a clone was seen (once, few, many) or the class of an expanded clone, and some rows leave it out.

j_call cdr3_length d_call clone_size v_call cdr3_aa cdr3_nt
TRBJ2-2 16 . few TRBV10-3 CAISYSSSANTGELFF TGTGCCATCAGTTACTCTTCTAGCGCGAACACCGGGGAGCTGTTTTTT
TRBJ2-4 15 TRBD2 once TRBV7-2 CASSPGGSAKNIQYF TGTGCCAGCAGCCCGGGGGGATCGGCCAAAAACATTCAGTACTTC
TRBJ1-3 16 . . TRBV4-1 CASSQALMSTGNTIYF TGCGCCAGCAGCCAGGCTCTGATGTCAACTGGAAACACCATATATTTT
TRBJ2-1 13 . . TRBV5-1 CASRPGVYNEQFF TGCGCCAGCAGGCCGGGGGTCTACAATGAGCAGTTCTTC
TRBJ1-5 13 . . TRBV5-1 CASSLAGNQPQHF TGCGCCAGCAGCTTGGCAGGCAATCAGCCCCAGCATTTT
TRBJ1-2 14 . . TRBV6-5 CASSPREGNYGYTF TGTGCCAGCAGTCCCAGGGAGGGGAACTATGGCTACACCTTC
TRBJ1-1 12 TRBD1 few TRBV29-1 CSVGDRGSKAFF TGCAGCGTTGGGGACAGGGGATCTAAAGCTTTCTTT
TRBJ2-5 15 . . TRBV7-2 CASPGANTPQETQYF TGTGCCAGCCCGGGGGCCAATACCCCCCAAGAGACCCAGTACTTC
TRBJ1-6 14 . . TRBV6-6 CASRSRGGDSPLHF TGTGCCAGCAGGAGCAGGGGCGGGGATTCACCCCTCCACTTT
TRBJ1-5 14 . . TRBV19 CASSISGKHQPQHF TGTGCCAGTAGTATTTCAGGGAAGCATCAGCCCCAGCATTTT
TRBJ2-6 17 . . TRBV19 CASRRVMGAAGANVLTF TGTGCCAGTAGGAGAGTTATGGGGGCTGCTGGGGCCAACGTCCTGACTTTC
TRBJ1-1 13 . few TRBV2 CASSGPLNTEAFF TGTGCCAGCAGCGGACCCCTGAACACTGAAGCTTTCTTT
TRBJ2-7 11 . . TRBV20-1 CSARDSYEQYF TGCAGTGCTAGAGATAGCTACGAGCAGTACTTC
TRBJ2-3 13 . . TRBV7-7 CASSLNREDTQYF TGTGCCAGCAGCTTAAACAGGGAAGATACGCAGTATTTT
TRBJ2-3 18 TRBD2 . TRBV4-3 CASSQDGATSGGTDTQYF TGCGCCAGCAGCCAAGATGGGGCGACTAGCGGGGGCACAGATACGCAGTATTTT
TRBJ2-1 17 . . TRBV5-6 CASSLWAGPTLYNEQFF TGTGCCAGCAGCTTGTGGGCGGGGCCAACTTTATACAATGAGCAGTTCTTC
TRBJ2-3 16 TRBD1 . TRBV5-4 CASSWGGQGSTDTQYF TGTGCCAGCAGCTGGGGGGGACAGGGGAGCACAGATACGCAGTATTTT
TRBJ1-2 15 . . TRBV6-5 CASSSIGSKNYGYTF TGTGCCAGCAGCTCCATCGGAAGCAAAAACTATGGCTACACCTTC
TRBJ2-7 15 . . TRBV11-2 CASSPGTATLYEQYF TGTGCCAGCAGCCCCGGGACCGCCACCCTCTACGAGCAGTACTTC
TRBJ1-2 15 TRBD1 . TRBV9 CASSVGTGVDYGYTF TGTGCCAGCAGCGTAGGAACAGGGGTAGACTATGGCTACACCTTC
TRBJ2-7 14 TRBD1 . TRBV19 CASSIQGVFDEQYF TGTGCCAGTAGTATTCAGGGGGTCTTCGACGAGCAGTACTTC
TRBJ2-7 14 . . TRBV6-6 CASSYLGSFYEQYF TGTGCCAGCAGTTACCTAGGGTCGTTCTACGAGCAGTACTTC
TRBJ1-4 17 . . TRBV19 CASSSSSSPATNEKLFF TGTGCCAGTAGTAGTTCCAGCAGTCCCGCAACTAATGAAAAACTGTTTTTT
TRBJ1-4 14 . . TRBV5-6 CASSKYRANEKLFF TGTGCCAGCAGTAAATACCGCGCTAATGAAAAACTGTTTTTT
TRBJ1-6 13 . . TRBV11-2 CASSDSYNSPLHF TGTGCCAGCTCTGACTCCTATAATTCACCCCTCCACTTT
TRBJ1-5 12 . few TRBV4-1 CASSQVDQPQHF TGCGCCAGCAGCCAAGTCGATCAGCCCCAGCATTTT
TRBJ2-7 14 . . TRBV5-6 CASSLGQDTYEQYF TGTGCCAGCAGCTTGGGACAGGACACCTACGAGCAGTACTTC
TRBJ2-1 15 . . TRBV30 CAWSGLSSSYNEQFF TGTGCCTGGAGTGGACTCTCATCGTCCTACAATGAGCAGTTCTTC
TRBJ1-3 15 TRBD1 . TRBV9 CASGLAGGSGNTIYF TGTGCCAGCGGACTTGCAGGGGGCTCTGGAAACACCATATATTTT
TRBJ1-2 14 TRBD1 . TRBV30 CAWTTMDRGHGYTF TGTGCCTGGACTACCATGGACAGGGGCCATGGCTACACCTTC
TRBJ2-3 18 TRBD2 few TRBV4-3 CASSQDALLAGRTDTQYF TGCGCCAGCAGCCAAGATGCCCTACTAGCGGGGAGGACAGATACGCAGTATTTT
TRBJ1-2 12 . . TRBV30 CAWTQDHYGYTF TGTGCCTGGACGCAAGACCACTATGGCTACACCTTC
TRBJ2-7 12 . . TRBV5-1 CASSPRGNEQYF TGCGCCAGCAGCCCCCGGGGGAACGAGCAGTACTTC
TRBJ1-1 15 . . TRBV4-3 CASSQDHDPNTEAFF TGCGCCAGCAGCCAAGATCACGACCCGAACACTGAAGCTTTCTTT
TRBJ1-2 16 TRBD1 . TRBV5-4 CASSPEGTGERYGYTF TGTGCCAGCAGCCCAGAAGGGACAGGGGAAAGATATGGCTACACCTTC
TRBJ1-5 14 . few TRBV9 CASSVGGEDQPQHF TGTGCCAGCAGCGTAGGGGGTGAGGATCAGCCCCAGCATTTT
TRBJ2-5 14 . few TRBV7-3 CASSPEGGDETQYF TGTGCCAGCAGCCCGGAGGGGGGGGACGAGACCCAGTACTTC
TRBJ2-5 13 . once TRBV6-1 CAGGVDPEKTQYF TGTGCCGGCGGGGTCGACCCCGAGAAGACCCAGTACTTC
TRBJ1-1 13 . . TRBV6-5 CASRVGRNTEAFF TGTGCCAGCAGGGTGGGACGAAACACTGAAGCTTTCTTT
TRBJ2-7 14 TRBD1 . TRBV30 CAWSKDRGTYEQYF TGTGCCTGGAGCAAGGACAGGGGAACCTACGAGCAGTACTTC
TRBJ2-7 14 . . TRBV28 CASTPPGQAYEQYF TGTGCCAGCACCCCCCCTGGGCAAGCCTACGAGCAGTACTTC
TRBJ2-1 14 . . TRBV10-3 CAISELSSYNEQFF TGTGCCATCAGTGAGCTGAGCTCCTACAATGAGCAGTTCTTC